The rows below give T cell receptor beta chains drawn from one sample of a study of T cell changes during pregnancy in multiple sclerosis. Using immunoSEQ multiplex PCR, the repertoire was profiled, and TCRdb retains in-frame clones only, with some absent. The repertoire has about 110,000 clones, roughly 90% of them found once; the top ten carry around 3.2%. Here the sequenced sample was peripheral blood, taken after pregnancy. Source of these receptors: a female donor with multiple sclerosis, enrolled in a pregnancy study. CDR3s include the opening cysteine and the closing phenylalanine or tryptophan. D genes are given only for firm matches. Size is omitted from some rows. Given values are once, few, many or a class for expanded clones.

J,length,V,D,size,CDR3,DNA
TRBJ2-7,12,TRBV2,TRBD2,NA,CANGGAPYEQYF,TGTGCCAACGGGGGGGCCCCCTACGAGCAGTACTTC
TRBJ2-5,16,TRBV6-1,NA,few,CASSDQSGGGGETQYF,TGTGCCAGCAGTGACCAGTCGGGCGGGGGCGGAGAGACCCAGTACTTC
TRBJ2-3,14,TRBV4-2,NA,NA,CASSPRGFTDTQYF,TGTGCCAGCAGCCCCCGGGGATTCACAGATACGCAGTATTTT
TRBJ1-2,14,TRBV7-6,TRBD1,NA,CASSHRTGDYGYTF,TGTGCCAGCAGCCACCGGACAGGGGATTATGGCTACACCTTC
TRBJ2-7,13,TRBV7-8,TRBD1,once,CASSRGQTYEQYF,TGTGCCAGCAGCAGGGGGCAGACCTACGAGCAGTACTTC
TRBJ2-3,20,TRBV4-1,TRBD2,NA,CASSQVGLAGGPGRTDTQYF,TGCGCCAGCAGCCAAGTTGGTCTAGCGGGGGGGCCGGGTCGGACAGATACGCAGTATTTT
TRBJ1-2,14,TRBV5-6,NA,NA,CASSPGEGVRGYTF,TGTGCCAGCAGCCCGGGTGAGGGGGTGAGGGGCTACACCTTC
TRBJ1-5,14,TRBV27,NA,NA,CASSLGGDNQPQHF,TGTGCCAGCAGTTTAGGGGGCGACAATCAGCCCCAGCATTTT
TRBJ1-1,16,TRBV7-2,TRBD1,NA,CASQQSPGTGGVRAFF,TGTGCCAGCCAACAGAGCCCCGGGACAGGAGGTGTTCGGGCTTTCTTT
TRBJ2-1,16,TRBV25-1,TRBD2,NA,CASRTQPAGGPDEQFF,TGTGCCAGCAGAACCCAACCCGCGGGGGGGCCCGATGAGCAGTTCTTC
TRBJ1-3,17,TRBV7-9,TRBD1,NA,CASSLGTGTFSGNTIYF,TGTGCCAGCAGCTTAGGGACAGGGACCTTCTCTGGAAACACCATATATTTT
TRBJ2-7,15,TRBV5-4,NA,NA,CASSPGGRSPYEQYF,TGTGCCAGCAGCCCTGGCGGGCGGTCGCCCTACGAGCAGTACTTC